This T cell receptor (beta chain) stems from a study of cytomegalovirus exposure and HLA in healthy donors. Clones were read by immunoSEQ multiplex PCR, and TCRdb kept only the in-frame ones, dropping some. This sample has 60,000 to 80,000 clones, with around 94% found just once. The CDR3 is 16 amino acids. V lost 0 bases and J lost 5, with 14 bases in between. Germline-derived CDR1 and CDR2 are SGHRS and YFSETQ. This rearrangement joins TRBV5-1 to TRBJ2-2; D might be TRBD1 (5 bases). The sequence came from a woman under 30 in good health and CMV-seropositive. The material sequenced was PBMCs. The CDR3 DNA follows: TGCGCCAGCAGCTTGGCTTTGGGGCGCGTTACCGGGGAGCTGTTTTTT. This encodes CASSLALGRVTGELFF.